Below, 5 T cell receptor beta chains from the same sample are listed, as sequenced in a study of blood T cell repertoires in COVID-19. Sequenced by immunoSEQ multiplex PCR; TCRdb stores in-frame clones only, minus some. The sample holds 350,000 to 400,000 clones, approximately 90% seen once. The sample consisted of PBMCs or T cells enriched from blood (not recorded which). The receptor source for this set is a woman aged 18-29 years who had recovered from COVID-19.

This chain joins TRBV6-1 and TRBJ1-3; weak D call: TRBD1 (5 bases). CDR3 length: 17 residues. Germline CDR1 reads MNHNS; CDR2 reads SASEGT. V was trimmed by 4 bases and J by 0 bases, leaving 16 bases between them. In nucleotides, the CDR3 is TGTGCCAGCAGTGCCAAGCGGGACTCCAGCTCTGGAAACACCATATATTTT. This encodes CASSAKRDSSSGNTIYF.

This clone was observed once. The CDR3 bases are TGTGCCAGCAAACCTTTCCGGGACAATTACAATGAGCAGTTCTTC. Translating gives CASKPFRDNYNEQFF. V is TRBV19 and J is TRBJ2-1; tentatively, D is TRBD1 (6 bases). V lost 9 bases and J 4 bases, leaving 19 bases between the germline ends. Looked up from germline, CDR1 is LNHDA and CDR2 is SQIVND (reference sequence). CDR3 length: 15 residues. Combining the CDR3 with reference TRBV19 and TRBJ2-1 gives the whole variable domain DGGITQSPKYLFRKEGQNVTLSCEQNLNHDAMYWYRQDPGQGLRLIYYSQIVNDFQKGDIAEGYSVSREKKESFPLTVTSAQKNPTAFYLCASKPFRDNYNEQFFGPGTRLTVL.

The chain is built from TRBV19 and TRBJ1-4, with a possible D match to TRBD1 (5 bases). The CDR3 spans 14 residues. Looked up from germline, CDR1 is LNHDA and CDR2 is SQIVND (reference sequence). V lost 9 bases to trimming and J lost 0 bases, with 11 bases between them. The CDR3 region is CASAWGATNEKLFF. The CDR3 region has the DNA TGTGCCAGCGCTTGGGGCGCAACTAATGAAAAACTGTTTTTT.

This clone was picked up a small number of times. The V gene is TRBV29-1, the J gene TRBJ2-5; 7 bases agree with TRBD2. The germline gives CDR1 SQVTM, CDR2 ANQGSEA. The CDR3 is 13 residues long. V lost 4 bases and J lost 2; bases outside the gene matches: 4. This chain's CDR3 is CSVGGGLQETQYF. CDR3 nucleotides: TGCAGCGTTGGCGGGGGACTTCAAGAGACCCAGTACTTC.

Details on this clone: This sample includes further DNA sequences coding for the same CDR3. CDR3 nucleotide sequence: TGTGCCAGCAGCTTGACAGGGGGTGATGGCTACACCTTC. As protein: CASSLTGGDGYTF. V and J are TRBV5-4 and TRBJ1-2; 8 positions match TRBD1. V gave up 1 base and J gave up 6 bases; unmatched junction bases: 2. The V gene's germline CDR1 is SGHNT and CDR2 YYREEE (reference sequence). The CDR3 is 13 residues long.